The sequence of this TCR beta chain was determined in a study of OX40 agonist ivuxolimab in advanced cancers. Overall study: Those enrolled were approximately 83% male, with a mean age of around 55 years and ages from roughly 20 to 85. Prior anti-PD-1, anti-PD-L1 or anti-CTLA-4 therapy did not bar entry, and more than 35% had some. General study results and limits: Among the lowest levels of clonal expansion were found in partial responders at 0.1-3.0 mg/kg.

Sequenced by immunoSEQ multiplex PCR; TCRdb stores in-frame clones only, minus some. This table has 20,000 or so clones, around four fifths appearing once. In the case of this clone: Its antigen is undetermined.

The V end lost 3 bases, the J end lost 0 bases, and 13 bases lay between the germline ends. The germline gives CDR1 SGHAT, CDR2 FQNNGV. The CDR3 runs 16 residues. Material: CD4+ or CD8+ T cells sorted from blood, obtained in a trial of the OX40 agonist ivuxolimab. V is TRBV11-2 and J is TRBJ2-3, with D unresolved. The receptor was isolated from an adult with an advanced solid tumor such as melanoma, head and neck, liver or kidney cancer. The CDR3 spells CASSFSSESSTDTQYF. In DNA form, the CDR3 reads TGTGCCAGCAGCTTCTCCAGCGAATCTAGCACAGATACGCAGTATTTT.